A single sample is the source of the 22 T cell receptor beta chains below, sequenced in a study of T-cell reconstitution after alpha-beta-depleted transplantation in children. For TCRbeta, the library was prepared with unique molecular identifiers. Via MiXCR, TCRdb re-called the PCR reads, giving one row per CDR3 protein. The sample holds hundreds of thousands of distinct CDR3 sequences, about 12% seen once. The starting material was PBMCs from the stem cell graft donor, obtained from the stem cell graft. The receptor set was obtained from a human donor who donated a stem cell graft to a child with acute lymphoblastic leukemia.

This clonotype was detected ten times or more. The chain recombines TRBV5-1 with TRBJ2-3, with 8 bases aligning to TRBD2. The CDR3 is made up of 17 amino acids. Unmatched junction bases numbered 7, after V lost 1 base and J lost 0 bases. Per the germline V gene, CDR1 is SGHRS and CDR2 is YFSETQ. CDR3 in DNA: TGCGCCAGCAGCTTGTATCTTAGCGGGACTAGCACAGATACGCAGTATTTT. The encoded protein is CASSLYLSGTSTDTQYF.

The CDR3 region is CARMTGCSRSNQPQHF. In nucleotides, the CDR3 is TGTGCCAGAATGACAGGGTGCTCGCGTAGCAATCAGCCCCAGCATTTT. The chain couples TRBV19 to TRBJ1-5; 7 bases map to TRBD1. From germline, CDR1 is LNHDA and CDR2 SQIVND (reference sequence). The CDR3 loop spans 16 amino acids. J lost 0 bases, V lost 9 bases, and 11 bases had no gene match.

The table lists this clonotype with many counts. This rearrangement joins TRBV20-1 to TRBJ2-4; D assignment may be TRBD1 or TRBD2 (6 bases each). This CDR3 region has 15 residues. Germline CDR1 reads DFQATT; CDR2 reads SNEGSKA (reference sequence). Trimming took 6 bases from V and 0 from J, leaving 15 bases between them. The CDR3 DNA reads as TGCAGTGCCCTCCAAAGGGGGGAAGCCAAAAACATTCAGTACTTC. Protein: CSALQRGEAKNIQYF.

This clonotype showed up many times. The chain combines TRBV6-5 with TRBJ1-2; TRBD1 is a possible D gene (5 bases). The CDR3 contains 15 residues. From germline, CDR1 is MNHEY and CDR2 SVGAGI. Trimming shortened V by 4 bases and J by 8 bases, and 20 bases separated the two germline ends. The CDR3 loop is CASSSYRDGLRGYTF. CDR3 nucleotides: TGTGCCAGCAGTTCCTACCGGGACGGGCTTAGAGGCTACACCTTC.

Many counts were recorded for this clonotype. The V and J genes are TRBV5-5 and TRBJ2-7; 7 bases match TRBD1. V shed 4 bases, J shed 0 bases, and the junction held 7 bases outside the gene matches. Per the germline V gene, CDR1 is SGHKS and CDR2 is YYEKEE (reference sequence). CDR3 length: 15 amino acids. CDR3 amino acids: CASSLGTDISYEQYF. CDR3 DNA sequence: TGTGCCAGCAGCCTGGGGACAGATATCTCCTACGAGCAGTACTTC.

The sample holds many counts of this clonotype. The chain is built from TRBV7-9 and TRBJ2-2; no firm D call. This CDR3 has 16 residues. The ends were cut back, 4 bases at V and 5 bases at J, with 17 bases in the middle. Germline CDR1 is SEHNR and CDR2 is FQNEAQ (reference sequence). The DNA of the CDR3 is TGTGCCAGCAGCTCAATGAATGGCAGGTCGACCGGGGAGCTGTTTTTT. It translates to CASSSMNGRSTGELFF.

This chain links TRBV7-2 with TRBJ2-7; 13 nucleotides match TRBD2. V dropped 6 bases and J dropped 1; count of bases not matched to a gene: 6. This CDR3 spans 16 amino acids. Germline V gives CDR1 SGHTA, CDR2 FQGNSA. The DNA of the CDR3 is TGTGCCAGCAGGAAATCGGGACTAGCGGGATCCTACGAGCAGTACTTC. Residues: CASRKSGLAGSYEQYF. The whole variable domain, remainder taken from reference TRBV7-2 and TRBJ2-7, is GAGVSQSPSNKVTEKGKDVELRCDPISGHTALYWYRQSLGQGLEFLIYFQGNSAPDKSGLPSDRFSAERTGGSVSTLTIQRTQQEDSAVYLCASRKSGLAGSYEQYFGPGTRLTVT.

This clonotype was counted ten times or more. This chain joins TRBV3-1 and TRBJ2-1; D is perhaps TRBD1 or TRBD2 (6 bases each). This CDR3 spans 14 amino acids. V lost 4 bases and J 7 bases, leaving 14 bases between the germline ends. The germline gives CDR1 LGHDT, CDR2 YNNKEL (reference sequence). The CDR3 region is CASSRAEGGNEQFF. CDR3 bases: TGTGCCAGCAGCCGGGCCGAGGGGGGAAATGAGCAGTTCTTC.

This clonotype was seen repeatedly, ten times or more. The rearrangement links TRBV6-4 to TRBJ2-5, with D unclear. The germline V gene has CDR1 MRHNA and CDR2 SNTAGT. There are 13 residues in the CDR3. Between the trimmed V and J ends, which lost 5 bases and 4 bases, there was a span of 11 bases. The CDR3 spells CASSSGQPETQYF. As DNA, the CDR3 is TGTGCCAGCAGTTCGGGCCAGCCAGAGACCCAGTACTTC.

This clonotype was seen ten or more times. The chain's CDR3 is CASSPRTGANVLTF. The CDR3 DNA reads as TGTGCCAGCAGTCCGAGGACAGGGGCCAACGTCCTGACTTTC. The chain links TRBV12-3 or TRBV12-4 to TRBJ2-6; D is possibly TRBD1 (5 bases). This CDR3 has 14 amino acids. Deletions cut 5 bases from V and 4 bases from J, with 9 bases between.

This clonotype appeared many times. The chain couples TRBV5-1 to TRBJ1-2; no clear D. The CDR3 is 13 residues long. V lost 7 bases and J 7 bases, leaving 17 bases between the germline ends. The germline V gene encodes CDR1 SGHRS and CDR2 YFSETQ. This CDR3 reads CASGPESVSGYTF. The CDR3 DNA reads as TGCGCCAGCGGCCCGGAGTCAGTCAGTGGCTACACCTTC.

This clonotype was counted ten times or more. The J gene is TRBJ1-2, the V gene TRBV9, with D tentatively TRBD1 (6 bases). V was pared by 4 bases and J by 0 bases, with 19 bases between. Germline V gene data show CDR1 as SGDLS and CDR2 as YYNGEE. This CDR3 spans 17 amino acids. CDR3 residues: CASSLEPDRTTNYGYTF. The DNA of the CDR3 is TGTGCCAGCAGCTTAGAGCCTGACAGGACTACTAACTATGGCTACACCTTC.

This clonotype has a handful of counts. This sequence joins TRBV20-1 and TRBJ2-7; D perhaps matches TRBD2 (6 bases). Germline lookup yields CDR1 DFQATT and CDR2 SNEGSKA (reference sequence). The length of the CDR3 is 14 residues. Trimming pared 0 bases from V and 2 bases from J, leaving 11 bases between. The CDR3 spells CSARDRDSTYEQYF. In nucleotides, the CDR3 is TGCAGTGCTAGAGATCGGGACTCGACCTACGAGCAGTACTTC.

A note on this clonotype: A much larger clone differs by one base, so this may be a read error. This rearrangement joins TRBV12-3 or TRBV12-4 to TRBJ1-4; 8 nucleotides align to TRBD1. V gave up 5 bases and J gave up 7 bases; unmatched junction bases: 3. The CDR3 is 13 amino acids. The CDR3 loop is CASSPGQAEKLFF. CDR3 DNA sequence: TGTGCCAGCAGTCCGGGACAGGCTGAAAAACTGTTTTTT.

This clonotype was seen a handful of times. The chain carries TRBV29-1 and TRBJ1-1, with no clear D. V lost 6 bases and J 7 bases, leaving 9 bases between the germline ends. There are 10 residues in the CDR3. Germline V gene data show CDR1 as SQVTM and CDR2 as ANQGSEA. CDR3 protein: CSVAWDEAFF. CDR3 in DNA: TGCAGCGTGGCTTGGGATGAAGCTTTCTTT.

This clonotype came up many times. V usage is TRBV10-3 and J usage is TRBJ2-1, with D possibly being TRBD1 (5 bases). The germline V gene has CDR1 ENHRY and CDR2 SYGVKD. Trimming removed 0 bases from V and 4 bases from J, with 13 bases in between. This CDR3 has 16 residues. CDR3 DNA: TGTGCCATCAGTGAGTCGATAAGGGGCGAATACAATGAGCAGTTCTTC. Its translation: CAISESIRGEYNEQFF.

This clonotype was seen ten or more times. This rearrangement joins TRBV6-6 to TRBJ1-1; TRBD1 might be the D (5 bases). The V gene lost 6 bases and the J gene lost 5 bases, with 13 bases spanning the gap. This CDR3 has 13 amino acids. Looked up from germline, CDR1 is MNHNY and CDR2 is SVGAGI (reference sequence). The CDR3 is CASRPPGDTEAFF. As DNA, the CDR3 is TGTGCCAGCAGACCCCCGGGGGATACTGAAGCTTTCTTT.

There are many counts of this clonotype. The V and J genes are TRBV9 and TRBJ2-3; D remains ambiguous. The V end lost 0 bases, the J end lost 5 bases, and 13 bases lay between the germline ends. The CDR3 extends over 15 amino acids. Germline V CDR1 and CDR2: SGDLS, YYNGEE. CDR3 in DNA: TGTGCCAGCAGCGTAGAGGGTGTTGGTAGAGATACGCAGTATTTT. Translating gives CASSVEGVGRDTQYF.

This clonotype was seen only a few times. The chain joins TRBV5-5 to TRBJ2-2; 10 nucleotides match TRBD1. Germline lookup yields CDR1 SGHKS and CDR2 YYEKEE (reference sequence). The CDR3 runs 15 residues. After removal of 8 bases from V and 4 bases from J, the junction contained 8 bases not matched to a gene. CDR3: CASTKTGGGTGELFF. The CDR3 nucleotides are TGTGCCAGTACTAAGACAGGGGGCGGCACCGGGGAGCTGTTTTTT.

This clonotype showed up many times. V gene TRBV20-1 combines with J gene TRBJ1-2; D unresolved. V lost 0 bases and J 4 bases, leaving 9 bases between the germline ends. Germline values: CDR1 DFQATT, CDR2 SNEGSKA (reference sequence). This CDR3 region has 13 residues. CDR3 coding DNA: TGCAGTGCTAGAGATGTACGGACCTATGGCTACACCTTC. Residues: CSARDVRTYGYTF.

The chain recombines TRBV6-1 with TRBJ2-3; TRBD1 aligns across 8 bases. Unmatched junction bases numbered 7, after V lost 6 bases and J lost 5 bases. The CDR3 has 14 residues. Germline CDR1 is MNHNS and CDR2 is SASEGT. CDR3 residues: CASRGTGGRDTQYF. Written as DNA, the CDR3 is TGTGCCAGCAGGGGGACAGGAGGGAGAGATACGCAGTATTTT.

Many counts were recorded for this clonotype. CDR3 DNA: TGTGCCAGCAGTTCCGGACTAGCGGACACCGGGGAGCTGTTTTTT. Amino acids: CASSSGLADTGELFF. V gene TRBV28 combines with J gene TRBJ2-2; TRBD2 aligns across 10 bases. Trimming took 4 bases from V and 3 from J; bases not matched to a gene: 2. Germline V gene data show CDR1 as MDHEN and CDR2 as SYDVKM. CDR3 length: 15 residues.